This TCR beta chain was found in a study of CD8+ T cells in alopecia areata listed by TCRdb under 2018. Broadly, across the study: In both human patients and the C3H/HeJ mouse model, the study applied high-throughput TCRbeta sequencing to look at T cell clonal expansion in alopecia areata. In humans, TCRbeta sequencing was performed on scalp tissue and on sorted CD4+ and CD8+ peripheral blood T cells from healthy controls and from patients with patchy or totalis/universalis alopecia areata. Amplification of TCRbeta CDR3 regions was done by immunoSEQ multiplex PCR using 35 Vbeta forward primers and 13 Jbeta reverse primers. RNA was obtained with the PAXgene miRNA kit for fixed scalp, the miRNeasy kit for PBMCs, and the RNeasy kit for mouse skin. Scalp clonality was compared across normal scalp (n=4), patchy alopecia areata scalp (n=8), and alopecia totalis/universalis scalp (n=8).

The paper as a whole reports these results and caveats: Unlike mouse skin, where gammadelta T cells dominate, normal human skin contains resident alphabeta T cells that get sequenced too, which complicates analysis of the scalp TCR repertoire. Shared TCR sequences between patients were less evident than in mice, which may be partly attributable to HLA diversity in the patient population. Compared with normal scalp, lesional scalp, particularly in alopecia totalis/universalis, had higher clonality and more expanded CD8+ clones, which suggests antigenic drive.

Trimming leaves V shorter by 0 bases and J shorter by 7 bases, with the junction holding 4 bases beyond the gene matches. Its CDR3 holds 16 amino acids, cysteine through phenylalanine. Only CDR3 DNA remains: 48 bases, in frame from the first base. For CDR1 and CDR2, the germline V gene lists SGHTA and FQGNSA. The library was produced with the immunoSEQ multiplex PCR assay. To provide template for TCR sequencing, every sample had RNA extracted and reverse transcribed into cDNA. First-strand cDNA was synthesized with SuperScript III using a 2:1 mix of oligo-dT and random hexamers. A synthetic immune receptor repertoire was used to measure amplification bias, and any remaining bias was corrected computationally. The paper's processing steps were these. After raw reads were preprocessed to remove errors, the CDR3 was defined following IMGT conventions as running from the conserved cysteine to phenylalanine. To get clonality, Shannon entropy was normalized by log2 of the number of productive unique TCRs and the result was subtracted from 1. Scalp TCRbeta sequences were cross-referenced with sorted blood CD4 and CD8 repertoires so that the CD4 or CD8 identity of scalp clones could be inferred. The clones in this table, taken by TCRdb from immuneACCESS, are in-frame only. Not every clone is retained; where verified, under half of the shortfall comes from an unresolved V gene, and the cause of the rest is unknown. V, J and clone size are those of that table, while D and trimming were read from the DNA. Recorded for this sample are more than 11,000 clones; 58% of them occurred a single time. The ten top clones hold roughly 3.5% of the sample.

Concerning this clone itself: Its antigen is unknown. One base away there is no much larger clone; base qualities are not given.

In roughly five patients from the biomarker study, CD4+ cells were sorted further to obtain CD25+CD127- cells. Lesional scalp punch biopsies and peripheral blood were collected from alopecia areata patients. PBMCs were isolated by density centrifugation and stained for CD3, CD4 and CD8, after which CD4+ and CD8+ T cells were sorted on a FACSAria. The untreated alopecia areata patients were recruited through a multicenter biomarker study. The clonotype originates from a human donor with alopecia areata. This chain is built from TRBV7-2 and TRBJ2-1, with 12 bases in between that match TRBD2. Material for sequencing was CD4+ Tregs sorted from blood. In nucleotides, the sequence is TGTGCCAGCAGCTTAGCGCCTGGGACTAGCGGGAATGAGCAGTTCTTC. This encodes CASSLAPGTSGNEQFF.